This T cell receptor (beta chain) was identified during a study of blood T cell repertoires in COVID-19. Overall study context: COVID-19 samples collected from the United States, Italy and Spain covered acute and convalescent phases. Sources were T cells, B-cell-depleted T cells, or PBMCs; the material itself was cDNA or gDNA.

V lost 2 bases and J lost 7; bases outside the gene matches: 7. CDR3 length equals 15 residues. Germline V gene sequence: CDR1 SGHRS, CDR2 YFSETQ. Methods used by the authors: Amplified reference gene primers provided the basis for estimating nucleated cell counts. Produced via immunoSEQ multiplex PCR; TCRdb's table is partial and in-frame only. V, J and clone size reflect that table, while D and trimming were determined from the DNA. The table has roughly 60,000 clones, 75% to 85% seen once; the top ten hold 4.5% to 7%. Material for sequencing was peripheral blood. The sequence came from a woman aged 60-75 years with acute or convalescent COVID-19. The chain couples TRBV5-1 to TRBJ2-2, with 8 nucleotides matching TRBD1. The CDR3 here is CASSLTGTGSGELFF. CDR3 DNA: TGCGCCAGCAGCTTAACCGGGACAGGCAGCGGGGAGCTGTTTTTT.